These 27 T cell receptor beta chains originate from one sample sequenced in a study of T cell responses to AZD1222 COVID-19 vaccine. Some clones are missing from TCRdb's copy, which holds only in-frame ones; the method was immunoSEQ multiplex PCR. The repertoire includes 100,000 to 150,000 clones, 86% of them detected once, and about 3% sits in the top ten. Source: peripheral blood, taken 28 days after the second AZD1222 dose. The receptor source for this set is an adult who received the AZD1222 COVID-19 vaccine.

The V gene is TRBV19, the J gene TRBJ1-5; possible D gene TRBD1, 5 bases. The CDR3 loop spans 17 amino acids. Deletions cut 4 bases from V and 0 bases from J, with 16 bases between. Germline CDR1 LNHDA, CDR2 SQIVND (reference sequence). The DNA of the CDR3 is TGTGCCAGTAGTACAGGACGGGGGGATTATAGCAATCAGCCCCAGCATTTT. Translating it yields CASSTGRGDYSNQPQHF.

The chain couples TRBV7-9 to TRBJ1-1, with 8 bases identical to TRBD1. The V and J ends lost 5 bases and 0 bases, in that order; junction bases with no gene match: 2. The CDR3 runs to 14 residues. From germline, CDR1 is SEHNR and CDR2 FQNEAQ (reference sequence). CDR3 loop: CASSRTGLNTEAFF. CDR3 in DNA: TGTGCCAGCAGCCGGACAGGGCTGAACACTGAAGCTTTCTTT.

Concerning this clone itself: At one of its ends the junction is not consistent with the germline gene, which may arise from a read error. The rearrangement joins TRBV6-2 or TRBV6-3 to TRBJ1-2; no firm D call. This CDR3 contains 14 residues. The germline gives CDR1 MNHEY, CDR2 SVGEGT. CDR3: CANSRSTPNYGYTF. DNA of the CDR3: TGTGCCAACAGTCGTTCCACCCCCAACTATGGCTACACCTTC.

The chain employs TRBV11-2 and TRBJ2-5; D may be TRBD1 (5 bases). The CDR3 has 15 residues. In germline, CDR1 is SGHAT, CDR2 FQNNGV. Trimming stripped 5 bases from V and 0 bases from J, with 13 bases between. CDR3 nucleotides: TGTGCCAGCAGCCTCCACAGGACGAACCAAGAGACCCAGTACTTC. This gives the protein CASSLHRTNQETQYF.

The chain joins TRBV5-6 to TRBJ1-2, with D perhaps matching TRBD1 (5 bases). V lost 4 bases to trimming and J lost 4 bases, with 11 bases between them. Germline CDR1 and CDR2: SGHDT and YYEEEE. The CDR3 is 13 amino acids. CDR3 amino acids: CASSPRTSYGYTF. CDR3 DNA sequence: TGTGCCAGCAGCCCAAGGACAAGCTATGGCTACACCTTC.

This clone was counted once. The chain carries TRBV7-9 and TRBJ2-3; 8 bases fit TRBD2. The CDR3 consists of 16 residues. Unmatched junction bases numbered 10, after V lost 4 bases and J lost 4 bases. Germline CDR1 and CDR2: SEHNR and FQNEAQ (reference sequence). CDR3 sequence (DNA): TGTGCCAGCAGCTCTACTACCGGGACTAGATCAGATACGCAGTATTTT. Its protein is CASSSTTGTRSDTQYF.

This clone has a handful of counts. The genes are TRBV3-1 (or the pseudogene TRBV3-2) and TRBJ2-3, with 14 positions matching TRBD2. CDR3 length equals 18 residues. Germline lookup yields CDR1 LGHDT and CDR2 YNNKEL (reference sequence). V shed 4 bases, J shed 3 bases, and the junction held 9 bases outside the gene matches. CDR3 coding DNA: TGTGCCAGCAGCCCACTGAGACTAGCGGGGGGGCAAACAGATACGCAGTATTTT. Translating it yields CASSPLRLAGGQTDTQYF.

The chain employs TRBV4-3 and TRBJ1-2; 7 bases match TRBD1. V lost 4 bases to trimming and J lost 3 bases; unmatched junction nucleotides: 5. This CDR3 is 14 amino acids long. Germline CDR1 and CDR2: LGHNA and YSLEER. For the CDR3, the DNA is TGCGCCAGCAGCCCCGACAGGGTCTACTATGGCTACACCTTC. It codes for CASSPDRVYYGYTF.

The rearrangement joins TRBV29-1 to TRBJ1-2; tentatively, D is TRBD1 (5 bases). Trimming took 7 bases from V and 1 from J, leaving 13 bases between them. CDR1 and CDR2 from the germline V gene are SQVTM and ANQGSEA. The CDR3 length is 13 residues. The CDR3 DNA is TGCAGCGCAGGGACGGGTGGTAACTATGGCTACACCTTC. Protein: CSAGTGGNYGYTF.

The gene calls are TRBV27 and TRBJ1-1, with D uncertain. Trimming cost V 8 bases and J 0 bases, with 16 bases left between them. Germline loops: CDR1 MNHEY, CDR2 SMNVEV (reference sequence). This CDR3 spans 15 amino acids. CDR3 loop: CASSRQGFMNTEAFF. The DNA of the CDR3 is TGTGCCAGCTCGCGGCAAGGATTCATGAACACTGAAGCTTTCTTT.

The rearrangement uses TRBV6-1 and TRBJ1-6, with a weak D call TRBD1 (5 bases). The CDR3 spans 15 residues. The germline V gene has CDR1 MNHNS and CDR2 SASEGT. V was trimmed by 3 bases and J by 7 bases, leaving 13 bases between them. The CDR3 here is CASSDRPGVNSPLHF. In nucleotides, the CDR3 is TGTGCCAGCAGTGACCGGCCGGGGGTCAATTCACCCCTCCACTTT.

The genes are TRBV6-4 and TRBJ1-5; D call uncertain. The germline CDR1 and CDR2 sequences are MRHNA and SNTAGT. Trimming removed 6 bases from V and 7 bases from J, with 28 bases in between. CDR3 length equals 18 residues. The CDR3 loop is CASSPSNSAPIGRQPQHF. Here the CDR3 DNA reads TGTGCCAGCAGCCCTAGTAATTCAGCGCCCATAGGCCGCCAGCCCCAGCATTTT.

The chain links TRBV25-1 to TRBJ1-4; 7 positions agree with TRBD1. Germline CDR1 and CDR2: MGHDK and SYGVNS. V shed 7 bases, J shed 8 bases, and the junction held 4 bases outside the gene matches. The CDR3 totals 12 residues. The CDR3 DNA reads TGTGCCAGCAAACGGGACAGCGAAAAACTGTTTTTT. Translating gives CASKRDSEKLFF.

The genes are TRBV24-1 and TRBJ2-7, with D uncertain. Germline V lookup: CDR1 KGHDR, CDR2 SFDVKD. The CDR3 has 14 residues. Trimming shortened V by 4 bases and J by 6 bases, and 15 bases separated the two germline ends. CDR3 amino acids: CATSEALGRGEQYF. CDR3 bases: TGTGCCACCAGTGAAGCCTTAGGGCGTGGCGAGCAGTACTTC.

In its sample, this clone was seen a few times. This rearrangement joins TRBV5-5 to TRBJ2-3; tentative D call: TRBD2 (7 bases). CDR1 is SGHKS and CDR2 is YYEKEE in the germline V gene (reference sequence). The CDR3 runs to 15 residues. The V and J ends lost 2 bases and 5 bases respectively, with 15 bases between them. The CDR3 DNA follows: TGTGCCAGCAGCTTTGGGGGGGCGTGGGGAGATACGCAGTATTTT. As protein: CASSFGGAWGDTQYF.

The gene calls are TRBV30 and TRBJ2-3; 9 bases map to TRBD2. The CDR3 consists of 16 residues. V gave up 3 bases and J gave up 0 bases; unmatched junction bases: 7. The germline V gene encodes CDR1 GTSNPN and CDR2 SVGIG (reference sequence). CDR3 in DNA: TGTGCCTGGAGGGCTAGCGGGGCCACTAGCACAGATACGCAGTATTTT. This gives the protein CAWRASGATSTDTQYF.

CDR3 loop: CASSQDFPIGGLNTEAFF. CDR3 DNA: TGCGCCAGCAGCCAAGATTTCCCCATTGGTGGATTGAACACTGAAGCTTTCTTT. The genes are TRBV4-3 and TRBJ1-1; D gene uncertain. CDR3 size: 18 residues. Germline V CDR1 and CDR2: LGHNA, YSLEER. The V gene lost 0 bases and the J gene lost 0 bases, with 17 bases spanning the gap.

CDR3 sequence: CASSRGPLSGEQYF. In DNA form, the CDR3 reads TGTGCCAGCAGTCGGGGGCCCCTATCGGGTGAGCAGTACTTC. This chain links TRBV7-2 with TRBJ2-7; either TRBD1 or TRBD2 may fit D (6 bases each). The CDR3 extends over 14 amino acids. Germline CDR1 is SGHTA and CDR2 is FQGNSA. V lost 6 bases, J lost 7 bases, and 19 bases lay in between.

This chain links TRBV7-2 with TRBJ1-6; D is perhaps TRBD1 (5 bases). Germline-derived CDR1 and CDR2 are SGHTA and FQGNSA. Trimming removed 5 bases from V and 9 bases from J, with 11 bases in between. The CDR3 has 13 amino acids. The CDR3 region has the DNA TGTGCCAGCAGCACCCGGGACGGTTCACCCCTCCACTTT. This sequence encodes CASSTRDGSPLHF.

The CDR3 DNA follows: TGTGCCAGCAGCCAATTGCGGGGGGGATCCTACAATGAGCAGTTCTTC. Protein: CASSQLRGGSYNEQFF. This chain uses TRBV3-1 (or the pseudogene TRBV3-2) with TRBJ2-1; 9 positions match TRBD2. CDR1 LGHDT and CDR2 YNNKEL come from the germline V gene (reference sequence). V lost 2 bases to trimming and J lost 1 base; unmatched junction nucleotides: 3. The CDR3 is made up of 16 amino acids.

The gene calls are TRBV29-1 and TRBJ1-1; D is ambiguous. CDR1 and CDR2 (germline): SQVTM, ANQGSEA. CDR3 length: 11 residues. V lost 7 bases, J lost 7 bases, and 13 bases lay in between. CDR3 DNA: TGCAGCGCGTATAGGATGGGTGAAGCTTTCTTT. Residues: CSAYRMGEAFF.

The CDR3 DNA sequence: TGTGCCAGCAGCTTGGATCCTATTAGGGGGGGTGGTGGAAAACTGTTTTTT. Encoded protein: CASSLDPIRGGGGKLFF. The chain carries TRBV5-4 and TRBJ1-4; D may be TRBD1 (6 bases). V shed 0 bases and J shed 10 bases, with 22 bases lying between them. The CDR3 extends over 17 amino acids. Germline lookup yields CDR1 SGHNT and CDR2 YYREEE (reference sequence).

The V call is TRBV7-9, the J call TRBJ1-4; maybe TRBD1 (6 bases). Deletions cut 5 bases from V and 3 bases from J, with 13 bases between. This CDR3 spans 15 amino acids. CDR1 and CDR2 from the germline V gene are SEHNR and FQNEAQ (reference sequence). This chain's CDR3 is CASSQLGAANEKLFF. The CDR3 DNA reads TGTGCCAGCAGCCAATTGGGGGCAGCTAATGAAAAACTGTTTTTT.

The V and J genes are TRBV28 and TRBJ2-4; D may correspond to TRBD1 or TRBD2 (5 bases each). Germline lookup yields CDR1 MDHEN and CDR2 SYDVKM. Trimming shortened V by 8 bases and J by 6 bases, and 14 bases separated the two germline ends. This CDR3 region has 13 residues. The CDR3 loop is CASGGVAVNIQYF. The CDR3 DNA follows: TGTGCCAGCGGGGGAGTAGCAGTAAACATTCAGTACTTC. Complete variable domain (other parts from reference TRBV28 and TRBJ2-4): DVKVTQSSRYLVKRTGEKVFLECVQDMDHENMFWYRQDPGLGLRLIYFSYDVKMKEKGDIPEGYSVSREKKERFSLILESASTNQTSMYLCASGGVAVNIQYFGAGTRLSVL.

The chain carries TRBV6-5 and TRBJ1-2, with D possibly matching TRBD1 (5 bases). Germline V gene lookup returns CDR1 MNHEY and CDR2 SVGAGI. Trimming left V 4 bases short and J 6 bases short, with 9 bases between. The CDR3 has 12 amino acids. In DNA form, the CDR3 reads TGTGCCAGCAGTTCCGGGACGCATGGCTACACCTTC. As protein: CASSSGTHGYTF.

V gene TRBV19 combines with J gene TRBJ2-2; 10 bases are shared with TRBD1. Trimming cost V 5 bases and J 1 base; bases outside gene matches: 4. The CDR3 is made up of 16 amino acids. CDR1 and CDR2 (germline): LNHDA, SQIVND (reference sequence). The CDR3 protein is CASSGDRGRNTGELFF. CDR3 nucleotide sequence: TGTGCCAGTAGTGGGGACAGGGGCAGGAACACCGGGGAGCTGTTTTTT. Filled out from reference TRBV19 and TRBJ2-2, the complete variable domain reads DGGITQSPKYLFRKEGQNVTLSCEQNLNHDAMYWYRQDPGQGLRLIYYSQIVNDFQKGDIAEGYSVSREKKESFPLTVTSAQKNPTAFYLCASSGDRGRNTGELFFGEGSRLTVL.

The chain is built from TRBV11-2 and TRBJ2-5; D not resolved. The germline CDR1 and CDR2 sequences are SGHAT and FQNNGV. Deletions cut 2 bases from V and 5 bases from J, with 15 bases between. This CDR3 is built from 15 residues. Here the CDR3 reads CASSLFAVAGETQYF. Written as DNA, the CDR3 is TGTGCCAGCAGCTTATTCGCCGTGGCTGGCGAGACCCAGTACTTC.